The 17 T cell receptor beta chains reported below all come from one sample, sequenced in a study of shared clonotypes between healthy human individuals. Naive CD8 populations comprised CD45RO-negative cells positively selected for CCR7, excluding terminally differentiated effector memory CD45RA+ cells. Measured with immunoSEQ multiplex PCR; TCRdb has only the in-frame clones, and not every one. The sample includes roughly 2,000,000 clones, roughly 95% of them seen just once. The source material was naive CD8+ T cells from PBMCs. Receptors were obtained from a man between 18 and 35 years old in good health. Some clones in this sample may be carry-over from other donors' samples.

The rearrangement joins TRBV27 to TRBJ2-4; D may be TRBD2 (5 bases). Germline V gives CDR1 MNHEY, CDR2 SMNVEV (reference sequence). The CDR3 length is 14 residues. Deletions cut 4 bases from V and 6 bases from J, with 13 bases between. CDR3 sequence: CASSSPSAGNIQYF. Here the CDR3 DNA reads TGTGCCAGCAGTTCGCCTTCGGCGGGAAACATTCAGTACTTC.

V gene TRBV6-5 combines with J gene TRBJ2-4; tentative D call: TRBD1 (6 bases). The V end lost 4 bases, the J end lost 8 bases, and 12 bases lay between the germline ends. Germline V gene data show CDR1 as MNHEY and CDR2 as SVGAGI. The CDR3 runs 13 residues. DNA for the CDR3: TGTGCCAGCAGTTCAGGGGCCGATGACATTCAGTACTTC. This translates into CASSSGADDIQYF.

This sequence joins TRBV18 and TRBJ2-5; 7 positions agree with TRBD1. V shed 2 bases and J 7 bases; nucleotides not matched to a gene: 16. The V gene's germline CDR1 is KGHSH and CDR2 LQKENI. The CDR3 consists of 17 residues. CDR3 residues: CASSPEIQGPVLGTQYF. The DNA for the CDR3 is TGTGCCAGCTCACCAGAAATACAGGGGCCCGTCCTTGGGACCCAGTACTTC.

This chain uses TRBV5-6 with TRBJ1-4; D is undetermined. This CDR3 comprises 16 residues. Between the trimmed V and J ends, which lost 4 bases and 5 bases, there was a span of 18 bases. CDR1 and CDR2 (germline): SGHDT, YYEEEE. Written as DNA, the CDR3 is TGTGCCAGCAGCCCAGCCCGGGGTCGGCGGAATGAAAAACTGTTTTTT. It specifies CASSPARGRRNEKLFF. Together with reference TRBV5-6 and TRBJ1-4, the CDR3 gives the full variable domain: DAGVTQSPTHLIKTRGQQVTLRCSPKSGHDTVSWYQQALGQGPQFIFQYYEEEERQRGNFPDRFSGHQFPNYSSELNVNALLLGDSALYLCASSPARGRRNEKLFFGSGTQLSVL.

This rearrangement joins TRBV7-9 to TRBJ2-1; D gene unclear. There are 12 residues in the CDR3. V shed 5 bases and J shed 7 bases, with 9 bases lying between them. Germline CDR1 is SEHNR and CDR2 is FQNEAQ (reference sequence). The DNA for the CDR3 is TGTGCCAGCAGCATAACCGGGAATGAGCAGTTCTTC. This encodes CASSITGNEQFF.

The rearrangement links TRBV4-1 to TRBJ2-1, with 8 bases identical to TRBD2. The V segment lost 3 bases and the J segment 9 bases; nucleotides outside the gene matches: 4. Germline values: CDR1 MGHRA, CDR2 YSYEKL. CDR3 size: 13 residues. The CDR3 protein is CASSQGLESEQFF. CDR3 nucleotides: TGCGCCAGCAGCCAGGGACTAGAAAGTGAGCAGTTCTTC.

The rearrangement links TRBV7-9 to TRBJ1-5, with D maybe TRBD1 (6 bases). Germline lookup yields CDR1 SEHNR and CDR2 FQNEAQ (reference sequence). This CDR3 is 15 amino acids long. The ends were cut back, 5 bases at V and 0 bases at J, with 11 bases in the middle. In DNA form, the CDR3 reads TGTGCCAGCAGCCCGAGGGGGGGTAGCAATCAGCCCCAGCATTTT. Its protein is CASSPRGGSNQPQHF.

With respect to this clone: At one of its ends the junction is not consistent with the germline gene, which may arise from a read error. The chain carries TRBV28 and TRBJ2-7; D is possibly TRBD2 (5 bases). This CDR3 is built from 11 residues. In germline, CDR1 is MDHEN, CDR2 SYDVKM. The CDR3 here is CARPPGSEQYF. CDR3 in DNA: TGTGCCCGCCCGCCGGGGAGCGAGCAGTATTTC.

The chain carries TRBV9 and TRBJ1-1; D not resolved. Looked up from germline, CDR1 is SGDLS and CDR2 is YYNGEE. Trimming left V 0 bases short and J 4 bases short, with 10 bases between. CDR3 length: 14 amino acids. The CDR3 DNA follows: TGTGCCAGCAGCGTAGGAGGAAAAGCCACTGAAGCTTTCTTT. Translation gives CASSVGGKATEAFF.

The chain joins TRBV19 to TRBJ2-1; D remains unclear. The CDR3 runs 14 residues. In germline, CDR1 is LNHDA, CDR2 SQIVND (reference sequence). Trimming pared 4 bases from V and 0 bases from J, leaving 7 bases between. The CDR3 bases are TGTGCCAGTAGTAAATTGGACTCCTACAATGAGCAGTTCTTC. It yields the protein CASSKLDSYNEQFF.

The CDR3 coding sequence is TGTGCCAGCAGCGGGCCCGGGACTGGACTAGTCGGTGAGCAGTTCTTC. This sequence encodes CASSGPGTGLVGEQFF. The V and J genes are TRBV9 and TRBJ2-1; 7 nucleotides line up with TRBD2. The V segment lost 3 bases and the J segment 9 bases; nucleotides outside the gene matches: 15. CDR1 is SGDLS and CDR2 is YYNGEE in the germline V gene. The CDR3 is 16 amino acids.

The chain recombines TRBV7-8 with TRBJ2-5; D not certain. V lost 5 bases and J 1 base, leaving 11 bases between the germline ends. This CDR3 is 14 amino acids long. CDR1 and CDR2 from the germline V gene are SGHVS and FQNEAQ. DNA of the CDR3: TGTGCCAGCAGCCTTCGGCAGCCCCAAGAGACCCAGTACTTC. Encoded protein: CASSLRQPQETQYF.

V and J are TRBV4-1 and TRBJ2-7, with D possibly TRBD1 on 5 matching bases. Germline-derived CDR1 and CDR2 are MGHRA and YSYEKL. Trimming removed 4 bases from V and 3 bases from J, with 16 bases in between. CDR3 size: 15 residues. CDR3: CASSRRDSQIYEQYF. In DNA, the CDR3 is TGCGCCAGCAGCCGCCGAGACAGTCAAATCTACGAGCAGTACTTC.

The chain links TRBV5-4 to TRBJ2-7; D could derive from TRBD1 or TRBD2 (5 bases each). CDR1 and CDR2 from the germline V gene are SGHNT and YYREEE (reference sequence). Trimming stripped 2 bases from V and 4 bases from J, with 13 bases between. This CDR3 spans 14 amino acids. The CDR3 here is CASSFDSGTYEQYF. In DNA, the CDR3 is TGTGCCAGCAGCTTCGACAGCGGAACTTACGAGCAGTACTTC.

A single count supports this clone. This sequence joins TRBV5-1 and TRBJ2-7; the D gene is possibly TRBD2 (5 bases). The V gene's germline CDR1 is SGHRS and CDR2 YFSETQ. The CDR3 runs 15 residues. V was shortened by 1 base and J by 1 base, with 12 bases between the two germline ends. The CDR3 DNA follows: TGCGCCAGCAGCTTGCTCCCAGCGGAGTCCTACGAGCAGTACTTC. Its translation is CASSLLPAESYEQYF.

This clone was picked up one time. The genes are TRBV2 and TRBJ2-2; 13 bases align to TRBD2. J was trimmed by 0 bases and V by 6 bases; bases with no gene match: 4. There are 17 residues in the CDR3. The germline V gene encodes CDR1 SNHLY and CDR2 FYNNEI. The chain's CDR3 is CASSSGTSGTNTGELFF. CDR3 DNA: TGTGCCAGCAGCTCCGGGACTAGCGGGACGAACACCGGGGAGCTGTTTTTT.

V usage is TRBV7-9 and J usage is TRBJ2-7, with 7 positions matching TRBD1. Germline assignment: CDR1 SEHNR and CDR2 FQNEAQ (reference sequence). The length of the CDR3 is 17 residues. Trimming at V came to 5 bases and at J to 7 bases, leaving 20 bases not matched to a gene. The CDR3 loop is CASSPRTLGQWSREQYF. CDR3 bases: TGTGCCAGCAGCCCGAGGACCCTGGGACAGTGGTCGCGGGAGCAGTACTTC.